The rows below give T cell receptor beta chains drawn from one sample of a study of T cells in Graves' hyperthyroidism and ophthalmopathy. Via MiXCR, TCRdb re-called the multiplex PCR reads, giving one row per CDR3 protein. The sample consists of about 610,000 distinct CDR3 sequences, about half of them appearing once. The sample consisted of peripheral blood or thyroid tissue (not recorded which). Every receptor here comes from a woman under 30 with Graves' hyperthyroidism. Each CDR3 is given with its conserved first and last residue. D genes are given only for firm matches. Not every row has a clone size; where given, it reads once, few, many or a size class.

clone size: NA; V gene: TRBV29-1; J gene: TRBJ1-2; D gene: NA; CDR3 DNA: TGCAGCCAAGAGGTAATAGGGAACTATGGCTACACCTTC; CDR3 protein: CSQEVIGNYGYTF
clone size: NA; V gene: TRBV4-1; J gene: TRBJ1-1; D gene: TRBD1; CDR3 DNA: TGCGCCAGCACCCTGACAGGGTCAAAGGGGAACACTGAAGCTTTCTTT; CDR3 protein: CASTLTGSKGNTEAFF
clone size: NA; V gene: TRBV5-1; J gene: TRBJ1-2; D gene: TRBD1; CDR3 DNA: TGCGCCAGCAGCTTACAAGGGACAGGGGTCGGCTACACCTTC; CDR3 protein: CASSLQGTGVGYTF
clone size: NA; V gene: TRBV10-2; J gene: TRBJ2-2; D gene: TRBD2; CDR3 DNA: TGCGCCAGCAGTGAGTACGGGAGGTCCGGGGAGCTGTTTTTT; CDR3 protein: CASSEYGRSGELFF
clone size: NA; V gene: TRBV29-1; J gene: TRBJ1-2; D gene: NA; CDR3 DNA: TGCAGCTCACTTCCCGCTGACTCCTTAAACTATGGCTACACCTTC; CDR3 protein: CSSLPADSLNYGYTF
clone size: many; V gene: TRBV27; J gene: TRBJ1-2; D gene: NA; CDR3 DNA: TGTGCCAGCAGTTTATCTGGGCAGGGCTACTATGGCTACACCTTC; CDR3 protein: CASSLSGQGYYGYTF
clone size: many; V gene: TRBV18; J gene: TRBJ1-2; D gene: NA; CDR3 DNA: TGTGCCAGCTCACCACAGGCCGCTAACTATGGCTACACCTTC; CDR3 protein: CASSPQAANYGYTF
clone size: NA; V gene: TRBV7-9; J gene: TRBJ2-6; D gene: NA; CDR3 DNA: TGTGCCAGCAGCTTAGCGCTGGGGACCGCTGGGGCCAACGTCCTGACTTTC; CDR3 protein: CASSLALGTAGANVLTF
clone size: NA; V gene: TRBV19; J gene: TRBJ2-5; D gene: TRBD1; CDR3 DNA: TGTGCCAGTAGTATGGTGGCAGGGGGCCGGGAGACCCAGTACTTC; CDR3 protein: CASSMVAGGRETQYF
clone size: many; V gene: TRBV7-2; J gene: TRBJ2-2; D gene: TRBD2; CDR3 DNA: TGTGCCAGCAGCACGGACGGGGGGGGAACCGGGGAGCTGTTTTTT; CDR3 protein: CASSTDGGGTGELFF
clone size: many; V gene: TRBV6-1; J gene: TRBJ1-2; D gene: TRBD1; CDR3 DNA: TGTGCCAGCAGGGTGGGACAGGGTAACTATGGCTACACCTTC; CDR3 protein: CASRVGQGNYGYTF
clone size: many; V gene: TRBV7-8; J gene: TRBJ1-5; D gene: NA; CDR3 DNA: TGTGCCAGCAGCTTAGGCAACGGTCGGAATCAGCCCCAGCATTTT; CDR3 protein: CASSLGNGRNQPQHF
clone size: NA; V gene: TRBV10-3; J gene: TRBJ2-2; D gene: NA; CDR3 DNA: TGTGCCATAGCGGAAACCGGGGAGCTGTTTTTT; CDR3 protein: CAIAETGELFF
clone size: many; V gene: TRBV28; J gene: TRBJ1-5; D gene: NA; CDR3 DNA: TGTGCCAGCAGCGCTTTTGGCAATCAGCCCCAGCATTTT; CDR3 protein: CASSAFGNQPQHF
clone size: many; V gene: TRBV4-1; J gene: TRBJ1-6; D gene: NA; CDR3 DNA: TGCGCCAGCAGCCAGGGGGACCTGAGCTCCTATAATTCACCCCTCCACTTT; CDR3 protein: CASSQGDLSSYNSPLHF
clone size: many; V gene: TRBV6-1; J gene: TRBJ2-5; D gene: TRBD1; CDR3 DNA: TGTGCCAGCAGTGTGACAGGGAAAGAGACCCAGTACTTC; CDR3 protein: CASSVTGKETQYF
clone size: once; V gene: TRBV2; J gene: TRBJ1-5; D gene: TRBD1; CDR3 DNA: TGTGCCAGCAGTGACCGGGCCTCTAGCAGGGGGAATCAGCCCCAGCATTTT; CDR3 protein: CASSDRASSRGNQPQHF
clone size: NA; V gene: TRBV24-1; J gene: TRBJ1-2; D gene: TRBD1; CDR3 DNA: TGTGCCACCAGTGATAGGACAGGGGGCGGCTATGGCTACACCTTC; CDR3 protein: CATSDRTGGGYGYTF
clone size: many; V gene: TRBV29-1; J gene: TRBJ1-6; D gene: NA; CDR3 DNA: TGCAGCGTGAAATCCAGGGAAAAGGAGTCACCCCTCCACTTT; CDR3 protein: CSVKSREKESPLHF
clone size: few; V gene: TRBV30; J gene: TRBJ1-2; D gene: NA; CDR3 DNA: TGTGCCTGGAGTGTTTTAGGGAACTATGGCTACACCTTC; CDR3 protein: CAWSVLGNYGYTF